The T cell receptor beta chain under discussion was sequenced for a study of regulatory T cells in long-lasting Graves disease. Trimming stripped 1 base from V and 3 bases from J, with 9 bases between. The germline CDR1 and CDR2 sequences are GTSNPN and SVGIG (reference sequence). The CDR3 runs to 14 residues. Time point reported: persistent/refractory GD, antithyroid drugs over 5 years with positive TRAb. PBMCs provided the RNA from which the TCR library was made. Library construction for TCR beta used iRepertoire HTBI primers and Arm-PCR of CDR3 regions. One entry per CDR3 protein results from TCRdb running MiXCR on the multiplex PCR reads. The profile shows some 280,000 distinct CDR3 sequences, roughly a fifth of them singletons.

The sequenced sample was peripheral blood mononuclear cells (PBMCs), obtained when the disease was refractory, from a patient treated with antithyroid drugs. The chain couples TRBV30 to TRBJ2-2, with a weak D call TRBD2 (5 bases). The receptor was isolated from a female donor with Graves disease. The CDR3 bases are TGTGCCTGGAGTGGTCTGCGGGACACCGGGGAGCTGTTTTTT. Its translation is CAWSGLRDTGELFF.